A selection of T cell receptor beta chains follows, all from one sample in a study of blood T cell repertoires in COVID-19. Some clones are missing from TCRdb's copy, which holds only in-frame ones; the method was immunoSEQ multiplex PCR. This sample has about 180,000 clones, with 82% found just once. Sequencing was carried out using peripheral blood. Source of these receptors: a woman in her 70s with acute or convalescent COVID-19. The CDR3 runs from the conserved cysteine through the conserved F or W. Each record gives: clone size, V gene, D gene, J gene, CDR3 protein, CDR3 DNA. A D gene is named only where the DNA matches it firmly. The size field is filled for only some rows; it gives once, few, many or a size class.

>NA|TRBV4-1|NA|TRBJ1-1
CASSKGGGPDLEAFF
TGCGCCAGCAGCAAGGGAGGGGGGCCGGACCTTGAAGCTTTCTTT
>NA|TRBV7-2|TRBD1|TRBJ2-7
CASSLIIGGTGGSYEQYF
TGTGCCAGCAGCTTAATTATCGGAGGGACAGGGGGCTCCTACGAGCAGTACTTC
>NA|TRBV7-2|NA|TRBJ1-5
CASSLSSQSNQPQHF
TGTGCCAGCAGCTTATCCTCGCAGAGCAATCAGCCCCAGCATTTT
>NA|TRBV6-6|TRBD1|TRBJ1-1
CASSRIITGGLNTEAFF
TGTGCCAGCAGTCGAATAATAACAGGGGGCCTGAACACTGAAGCTTTCTTT
>NA|TRBV24-1|NA|TRBJ1-5
CATSDPYSNQPQHF
TGTGCCACCAGTGATCCCTATAGCAATCAGCCCCAGCATTTT
>NA|TRBV6-6|NA|TRBJ2-3
CASSWVSVTDTDTQYF
TGTGCCAGCAGTTGGGTTAGCGTAACGGACACAGATACGCAGTATTTT
>once|TRBV15|NA|TRBJ1-3
CATSRDRGAGGNTIYF
TGTGCCACCAGCAGAGATCGGGGGGCGGGAGGAAACACCATATATTTT
>NA|TRBV7-8|NA|TRBJ1-1
CASSRGALTEAFF
TGTGCCAGCAGCCGAGGGGCCCTCACTGAAGCTTTCTTT
>NA|TRBV30|NA|TRBJ2-1
CAWSGTRLNEQFF
TGTGCCTGGAGTGGGACACGCCTCAATGAGCAGTTCTTC
>NA|TRBV4-3|NA|TRBJ2-5
CASSQDARATQYF
TGCGCCAGCAGCCAGGATGCCAGGGCGACCCAGTACTTC
>NA|TRBV28|TRBD1|TRBJ2-5
CASSWGTGKETQYF
TGTGCCAGCAGCTGGGGGACAGGAAAAGAGACCCAGTACTTC
>NA|TRBV3-1/TRBV3-2|NA|TRBJ1-5
CASSQEGDGEAGYQPQHF
TGTGCCAGCAGCCAAGAGGGGGATGGGGAGGCAGGGTATCAGCCCCAGCATTTT
>NA|TRBV7-9|NA|TRBJ2-7
CASSPSGRGPYEQYF
TGTGCCAGCAGCCCCTCGGGGCGGGGGCCCTACGAGCAGTACTTC
>once|TRBV19|NA|TRBJ2-1
CASRSSSYNEQFF
TGTGCCAGTAGGTCGAGCTCCTACAATGAGCAGTTCTTC
>NA|TRBV30|NA|TRBJ1-3
CAWTPVQGPTGNTIYF
TGTGCCTGGACCCCCGTACAGGGTCCTACTGGAAACACCATATATTTT
>NA|TRBV4-2|NA|TRBJ1-5
CASSLGGLTDSNQPQHF
TGTGCCAGCAGCCTCGGAGGACTTACGGATAGCAATCAGCCCCAGCATTTT
>NA|TRBV7-9|TRBD1|TRBJ2-7
CASSAPGQGIEEQYF
TGTGCCAGCAGCGCTCCGGGACAGGGGATTGAAGAGCAGTACTTC
>NA|TRBV30|NA|TRBJ1-3
CAWRVGGSLSGNTIYF
TGTGCCTGGAGGGTCGGGGGTTCCCTCTCTGGAAACACCATATATTTT
>NA|TRBV6-5|NA|TRBJ2-7
CASSYRAGVYSYEQYF
TGTGCCAGCAGTTACAGGGCCGGGGTCTACTCCTACGAGCAGTACTTC
>few|TRBV3-1/TRBV3-2|TRBD2|TRBJ2-7
CASSPPPSSGRAYEQYF
TGTGCCAGCAGCCCCCCACCCTCTAGCGGAAGGGCCTACGAGCAGTACTTC
>NA|TRBV5-1|NA|TRBJ1-3
CASSLTGAPVISGNTIYF
TGCGCCAGCAGCCTAACGGGAGCGCCGGTAATCTCTGGAAACACCATATATTTT
>NA|TRBV6-1|NA|TRBJ2-5
CASSELNFETQYF
TGTGCCAGCAGTGAACTTAACTTTGAGACCCAGTACTTC
>NA|TRBV6-5|TRBD2|TRBJ2-2
CASAGTKVTGELFF
TGTGCCAGCGCCGGGACTAAGGTCACCGGGGAGCTGTTTTTT
>NA|TRBV5-4|TRBD1|TRBJ1-1
CASSDRTGATVNTEAFF
TGTGCCAGCAGCGACCGGACAGGGGCGACCGTAAACACTGAAGCTTTCTTT
>NA|TRBV24-1|NA|TRBJ2-1
CATSGREDSYNEQFF
TGTGCCACCAGTGGGAGGGAGGACTCCTACAATGAGCAGTTCTTC
>NA|TRBV7-2|NA|TRBJ2-3
CASSPPSTDTQYF
TGTGCCAGCAGCCCCCCTAGCACAGATACGCAGTATTTT
>NA|TRBV28|TRBD1|TRBJ1-5
CASSLEGAAHLQPQHF
TGTGCCAGCAGTTTGGAGGGGGCGGCCCATCTTCAGCCCCAGCATTTT
>NA|TRBV28|NA|TRBJ2-7
CASSLIASSYEQYF
TGTGCCAGCAGTTTAATTGCGAGCTCCTACGAGCAGTACTTC
>NA|TRBV6-2/TRBV6-3|NA|TRBJ1-2
CASSYDSTNYGYTF
TGTGCCAGCAGTTACGACAGTACTAACTATGGCTACACCTTC
>NA|TRBV28|TRBD2|TRBJ2-7
CASSFNGVAGGGHF
TGTGCCAGCAGTTTCAATGGGGTAGCGGGAGGAGGCCACTTC
>NA|TRBV7-3|TRBD2|TRBJ2-5
CASSSYPPTGGGFETQYF
TGTGCCAGCAGCTCTTACCCCCCCACTGGCGGGGGTTTTGAGACCCAGTACTTC
>many|TRBV28|TRBD2|TRBJ2-3
CASSLPGTSGSVTDTQYF
TGTGCCAGCAGTTTACCTGGGACTAGCGGGAGTGTTACAGATACGCAGTATTTT
>NA|TRBV15|TRBD1|TRBJ2-5
CATSRGGIGQGETQYF
TGTGCCACCAGCAGAGGGGGGATTGGACAGGGAGAGACCCAGTACTTC
>NA|TRBV27|NA|TRBJ1-2
CASSSTAPGYTF
TGTGCCAGCAGTTCCACAGCTCCCGGCTACACCTTC
>NA|TRBV5-6|NA|TRBJ2-1
CASSVGTSYEQFF
TGTGCCAGCAGCGTCGGGACAAGCTATGAGCAGTTCTTC
>NA|TRBV9|TRBD2|TRBJ2-5
CASSISGVVQETQYF
TGTGCCAGCAGCATTAGCGGGGTGGTCCAGGAGACCCAGTACTTC
>NA|TRBV7-2|NA|TRBJ1-3
CASSSQGTGNTIYF
TGTGCCAGCAGCTCACAGGGAACTGGAAACACCATATATTTT
>NA|TRBV28|TRBD2|TRBJ2-7
CASRDTSGGSYEQYF
TGTGCCAGCAGAGATACTAGCGGGGGGTCCTACGAGCAGTACTTC
>NA|TRBV29-1|NA|TRBJ2-7
CSVMPAGTGSYEQYF
TGCAGCGTGATGCCCGCCGGGACTGGCTCCTACGAGCAGTACTTC
>NA|TRBV30|TRBD1|TRBJ1-6
CAWSPGQNSPLHF
TGTGCCTGGAGCCCGGGACAGAATTCACCCCTCCACTTT
>NA|TRBV29-1|TRBD1|TRBJ2-1
CSVGTGFLGVNEQFF
TGCAGCGTTGGGACAGGGTTCCTAGGGGTCAATGAGCAGTTCTTC
>NA|TRBV30|NA|TRBJ1-2
CAWDRARAQGFNYGYTF
TGTGCCTGGGATAGGGCGCGGGCCCAGGGGTTCAACTATGGCTACACCTTC
>NA|TRBV6-2/TRBV6-3|NA|TRBJ2-1
CASSSASDSYNEQFF
TGTGCCAGCAGTTCGGCCAGCGACTCCTACAATGAGCAGTTCTTC
>NA|TRBV19|NA|TRBJ1-5
CASRAGTANNQPQHF
TGTGCCAGTAGAGCGGGGACGGCTAACAATCAGCCCCAGCATTTT
>NA|TRBV19|TRBD1|TRBJ1-1
CASSMGSRQGALAFF
TGTGCCAGTAGTATGGGGTCAAGACAGGGGGCTTTAGCTTTCTTT
>NA|TRBV5-6|NA|TRBJ1-2
CASSIYGTNGYTF
TGTGCCAGCAGCATTTACGGGACAAATGGCTACACCTTC
>few|TRBV3-1/TRBV3-2|NA|TRBJ1-4
CASSQERAGPATNEKLFF
TGTGCCAGCAGCCAAGAGCGGGCAGGACCTGCAACTAATGAAAAACTGTTTTTT
>NA|TRBV4-3|NA|TRBJ1-1
CASSQSGTWANTEAFF
TGCGCCAGCAGCCAATCCGGGACATGGGCTAACACTGAAGCTTTCTTT
>NA|TRBV9|TRBD1|TRBJ2-7
CASSVGTGGKREQYF
TGTGCCAGCAGCGTCGGGACAGGGGGGAAACGCGAGCAGTACTTC
>once|TRBV5-6|TRBD1|TRBJ2-6
CASSPGTAGVLTF
TGTGCCAGCAGCCCCGGGACAGCCGGCGTCCTGACTTTC
>NA|TRBV12-3/TRBV12-4|NA|TRBJ1-3
CASSVEGMDTIYF
TGTGCCAGCAGTGTGGAGGGAATGGACACCATATATTTT